Each of the 20 T cell receptor beta chains below was sequenced from the same sample in a study of response to subunit inactivated influenza vaccine. TCRdb re-called the RT-PCR reads with MiXCR, one entry per CDR3 protein. The table lists approximately 310,000 distinct CDR3 sequences, 20% to 25% of them singletons. The input for sequencing was PBMCs from blood, taken less than 22 months after vaccination. These receptors were obtained from a man aged 50 to 69 who received an inactivated influenza vaccine.

This rearrangement joins TRBV24-1 to TRBJ2-1, with 11 bases aligning to TRBD2. The CDR3 is 17 residues long. Germline V gene data show CDR1 as KGHDR and CDR2 as SFDVKD. Unmatched junction bases numbered 5, after V lost 2 bases and J lost 3 bases. DNA for the CDR3: TGTGCCACCAGTGATTCCCTGGGACTAGCGGACTACAATGAGCAGTTCTTC. Translated, it gives CATSDSLGLADYNEQFF.

V is TRBV11-2 and J is TRBJ1-5, with a possible D match to TRBD1 (6 bases). The length of the CDR3 is 12 residues. Germline V gives CDR1 SGHAT, CDR2 FQNNGV. The ends were cut back, 5 bases at V and 11 bases at J, with 13 bases in the middle. CDR3 DNA sequence: TGTGCCAGCAGCACACAGGGATCGGCCCAGCATTTT. It encodes CASSTQGSAQHF.

This chain connects TRBV12-3 or TRBV12-4 to TRBJ2-7; 11 bases align to TRBD1. This CDR3 comprises 15 residues. V shed 6 bases and J 3 bases; nucleotides not matched to a gene: 7. This chain's CDR3 is CASSPGQGVFYEQYF. The CDR3 coding sequence is TGTGCCAGCAGCCCGGGACAGGGGGTTTTCTACGAGCAGTACTTC.

The chain uses TRBV7-2 and TRBJ2-7; tentative D call: TRBD1 (7 bases). The CDR3 has 15 residues. Germline loops: CDR1 SGHTA, CDR2 FQGNSA. V lost 2 bases, J lost 0 bases, and 11 bases lay in between. The chain's CDR3 is CASSLRGDSSYEQYF. The CDR3 nucleotides read TGTGCCAGCAGCTTACGCGGGGACAGCTCCTACGAGCAGTACTTC.

The rearrangement uses TRBV28 and TRBJ2-1, with TRBD2 matching over 10 bases. J lost 4 bases, V lost 6 bases, and 9 bases had no gene match. Germline V CDR1 and CDR2: MDHEN, SYDVKM. This CDR3 spans 16 amino acids. The CDR3 DNA follows: TGTGCCAGCAGGCCTACCGGGACTAGCGCTTACAATGAGCAGTTCTTC. The encoded protein is CASRPTGTSAYNEQFF.

The genes are TRBV9 and TRBJ2-3, with TRBD1 as a possible D gene (6 bases). CDR3 size: 14 residues. Germline V gene lookup returns CDR1 SGDLS and CDR2 YYNGEE. Deletions cut 1 base from V and 4 bases from J, with 10 bases between. For the CDR3, the DNA is TGTGCCAGCAGCGTAAGGGGGACCCCAGATACGCAGTATTTT. Its translation is CASSVRGTPDTQYF.

The chain is built from TRBV12-3 or TRBV12-4 and TRBJ2-7; tentatively, D is TRBD1 (5 bases). The CDR3 totals 13 residues. V was pared by 6 bases and J by 3 bases, with 12 bases between. The CDR3 protein is CASSTLDIYEQYF. The CDR3 coding sequence is TGTGCCAGCAGCACCCTGGACATCTACGAGCAGTACTTC.

This clonotype was counted between two and nine times. The rearrangement links TRBV12-3 or TRBV12-4 to TRBJ2-3, with 11 bases identical to TRBD2. This CDR3 contains 17 residues. V was pared by 3 bases and J by 2 bases, with 7 bases of the junction left unmatched. CDR3 amino acids: CASSFHLAGGSTDTQYF. CDR3 in DNA: TGTGCCAGCAGTTTTCACCTAGCGGGGGGTTCCACAGATACGCAGTATTTT.

V and J are TRBV4-3 and TRBJ1-6; no clear D. CDR1 and CDR2 from the germline V gene are LGHNA and YSLEER. V lost 0 bases to trimming and J lost 6 bases, with 3 bases between them. This CDR3 is built from 13 residues. This chain's CDR3 is CASSQDFNSPLHF. Here the CDR3 DNA reads TGCGCCAGCAGCCAAGATTTTAATTCACCCCTCCACTTT.

This clonotype was observed a few times. The rearrangement links TRBV7-6 to TRBJ1-6; 7 nucleotides match TRBD1. The germline V gene encodes CDR1 SGHVS and CDR2 FNYEAQ. With 6 bases clipped from V and 4 bases from J, the junction kept 6 bases outside the gene matches. The CDR3 totals 15 residues. This CDR3 is CASRFTGAYNSPLHF. Written as DNA, the CDR3 is TGTGCCAGCAGGTTTACAGGGGCTTATAATTCACCCCTCCACTTT. Complete variable domain (other parts from reference TRBV7-6 and TRBJ1-6): GAGVSQSPRYKVTKRGQDVALRCDPISGHVSLYWYRQALGQGPEFLTYFNYEAQQDKSGLPNDRFSAERPEGSISTLTIQRTEQRDSAMYRCASRFTGAYNSPLHFGNGTRLTVT.

The rearrangement uses TRBV4-1 and TRBJ1-1, with unresolved D. V lost 4 bases to trimming and J lost 4 bases, with 16 bases between them. Germline V gene lookup returns CDR1 MGHRA and CDR2 YSYEKL. This CDR3 region has 15 residues. The CDR3 region is CASSRGEAPVTEAFF. The CDR3 DNA is TGCGCCAGCAGCCGAGGAGAGGCGCCGGTCACTGAAGCTTTCTTT.

The rearrangement uses TRBV9 and TRBJ2-3; D is undetermined. The V and J ends lost 1 base and 4 bases respectively, with 10 bases between them. Germline values: CDR1 SGDLS, CDR2 YYNGEE. This CDR3 has 14 residues. Written as DNA, the CDR3 is TGTGCCAGCAGCGTAAAAAGAGGTGCAGATACGCAGTATTTT. It yields the protein CASSVKRGADTQYF.

The chain is built from TRBV3-1 and TRBJ1-4; TRBD1 is a possible D gene (6 bases). CDR1 LGHDT and CDR2 YNNKEL come from the germline V gene (reference sequence). V was clipped by 9 bases and J by 8 bases, with 16 bases between them. CDR3 length: 13 residues. The CDR3 loop reads CASSGAGDEKLFF. The CDR3 DNA reads as TGTGCCAGTTCGGGGGCAGGGGACGAAAAACTGTTTTTT.

This clonotype showed up just a few times. The chain couples TRBV11-2 to TRBJ2-2; D is ambiguous. CDR3 length equals 11 residues. Trimming shortened V by 3 bases and J by 9 bases, and 5 bases separated the two germline ends. Germline loops: CDR1 SGHAT, CDR2 FQNNGV. The CDR3 DNA reads as TGTGCCAGCAGCTTGGAAAGGGAGCTGTTTTTT. This codes for CASSLERELFF.

The CDR3 here is CASSEGLLLAKNIQYF. The CDR3 DNA sequence: TGCGCCAGCAGCGAAGGACTGCTGCTAGCCAAAAACATTCAGTACTTC. The chain carries TRBV5-1 and TRBJ2-4, with D maybe TRBD2 (5 bases). The CDR3 is made up of 16 amino acids. The V end was cut by 4 bases, the J end by 0 bases, with 14 bases between. The germline V gene has CDR1 SGHRS and CDR2 YFSETQ. Looking up the rest from reference TRBV5-1 and TRBJ2-4 gives the full variable domain: KAGVTQTPRYLIKTRGQQVTLSCSPISGHRSVSWYQQTPGQGLQFLFEYFSETQRNKGNFPGRFSGRQFSNSRSEMNVSTLELGDSALYLCASSEGLLLAKNIQYFGAGTRLSVL.

The chain recombines TRBV6-2 or TRBV6-3 with TRBJ1-6; a possible D gene is TRBD1 (6 bases). V lost 7 bases to trimming and J lost 9 bases, with 16 bases between them. The germline V gene encodes CDR1 MNHEY and CDR2 SVGEGT. The CDR3 is 14 residues long. In DNA, the CDR3 is TGTGCCAGCACCCAAGGGGGGGGCGCTTCACCCCTCCACTTT. The encoded protein is CASTQGGGASPLHF.

The chain is built from TRBV18 and TRBJ2-3; D remains unclear. Trimming removed 1 base at V and 6 bases at J, with 5 bases between. Germline lookup yields CDR1 KGHSH and CDR2 LQKENI. The CDR3 is 12 amino acids. The CDR3 sequence is CASSPLQDTQYF. The DNA of the CDR3 is TGTGCCAGCTCACCACTACAGGATACGCAGTATTTT.

In its sample, this clonotype was seen a few times. This chain connects TRBV6-4 to TRBJ2-2, with D possibly TRBD2 on 6 matching bases. Trimming stripped 6 bases from V and 6 bases from J, with 17 bases between. This CDR3 comprises 15 residues. Germline V CDR1 and CDR2: MRHNA, SNTAGT. The CDR3 here is CASSAGKGRPGELFF. The DNA of the CDR3 is TGTGCCAGCAGCGCGGGGAAGGGTCGGCCCGGGGAGCTGTTTTTT.

This chain joins TRBV7-2 and TRBJ1-1; the D is unclear. V lost 5 bases, J lost 4 bases, and 14 bases lay in between. CDR1 is SGHTA, CDR2 FQGNSA, per germline. The CDR3 is 14 residues long. CDR3 coding DNA: TGTGCCAGCAGCCTAACGTGGGCAGCCACTGAAGCTTTCTTT. Translated: CASSLTWAATEAFF.

Turning to this clonotype: With a much larger clone just one base away, this may be a read error. This chain connects TRBV29-1 to TRBJ2-3; D gene unclear. CDR1 and CDR2 from the germline V gene are SQVTM and ANQGSEA. CDR3 length: 12 residues. The CDR3 protein is CAYNWGSDTQYF. In nucleotides, the CDR3 is TGCGCGTATAATTGGGGATCAGATACGCAGTATTTT.